This section outlines one T cell receptor beta chain sequence together with its context. This sample is part of a study of blood T cell repertoires in COVID-19. The overall study: The samples span acute and convalescent COVID-19 from the United States, Italy and Spain. PBMCs, B-cell-depleted T cells, or T cells provided the cDNA or gDNA that made up the material.

Original analysis: Estimation of nucleated cell counts was performed using reference gene primer amplification. Only in-frame clones appear in the TCRdb table, and some are missing; sequencing was by immunoSEQ multiplex PCR. V and J calls and clone size come straight from that table; D and trimming were deduced from the DNA. Among about 68,000 clones listed, around 86% were seen once. This CDR3 has 14 residues. This TCR derives from a man aged 25 to 45 with acute or convalescent COVID-19. Sequenced material: peripheral blood. J is TRBJ2-7 and V is TRBV21-1; the table's D call, TRBD1, has no DNA check behind it. TRBV21-1 is labeled a pseudogene. The CDR3 bases are TGTGCCAGCAGCAAATCACAGGGTAGATACGAGCAGTACTTC. Translating gives CASSKSQGRYEQYF.